This TCR beta chain comes out of a study of blood T cells in healthy people across ages. The table lists this clonotype with many counts. Sample donors were healthy Caucasian individuals that came from Russia, aged about 6 to 100. Germline V gene data show CDR1 as DFQATT and CDR2 as SNEGSKA (reference sequence). The CDR3 is 16 amino acids. V lost 5 bases, J lost 2 bases, and 11 bases stayed unmatched. Next came a second PCR, run for about 6 to 12 cycles, which used a sample-barcoded 5' primer along with a J-beta primer mix. TCRdb passed the 5' RACE reads through MiXCR, listing each CDR3 protein once. Of 850,000 or so distinct CDR3 sequences in the sample, under 30% were seen once.

This chain uses TRBV20-1 with TRBJ2-1; the match to TRBD2 covers 8 bases. The TCR was taken from a woman over 75 in good health. Specimen: blood. CDR3 amino acids: CSADPGGANTYNEQFF. In DNA form, the CDR3 reads TGCAGTGCTGATCCCGGGGGGGCTAATACCTACAATGAGCAGTTCTTC.